The source of this TCR beta chain is a study of cytomegalovirus exposure and HLA in healthy donors. PCR primers comprised 60 Vbeta and 13 Jbeta primers. Method: immunoSEQ multiplex PCR; TCRdb's copy keeps in-frame clones and lacks some. The sample holds about 89,000 clones, approximately 80% seen once. In germline, CDR1 is LNHDA, CDR2 SQIVND (reference sequence). CDR3 length: 14 amino acids. Trimming removed 4 bases at V and 0 bases at J, with 9 bases between. The origin of this receptor is a man younger than 45 in good health and CMV-seronegative. The sample taken for sequencing was PBMCs. V is TRBV19 and J is TRBJ1-1; D might be TRBD1 (5 bases). This CDR3 is CASSRGRMNTEAFF. For the CDR3, the DNA is TGTGCCAGTAGTAGGGGCAGGATGAACACTGAAGCTTTCTTT.